A selection of T cell receptor beta chains follows, all from one sample in a study of blood T cell repertoires in COVID-19. Assay: immunoSEQ multiplex PCR; the TCRdb copy retains only in-frame clones and omits some. The sample lists about 440,000 clones; 87% were seen once. The sequenced material came from PBMCs or T cells enriched from blood (not recorded which). The receptors originated from a woman aged 18 to 35 with acute COVID-19. The CDR3 runs from the conserved cysteine through the conserved F or W. Each record gives: clone size, J gene, D gene, V gene, CDR3 DNA, CDR3 protein. D genes are given only for firm matches. Size values are once, few and many counts, or a class for expanded clones, and some rows have none.

>-|TRBJ1-5|TRBD1|TRBV7-2
TGTGCCAGCAGCTTGATACAGGGACAGGGACAGCCCCAGCATTTT
CASSLIQGQGQPQHF
>few|TRBJ2-1|TRBD2|TRBV5-1
TGCGCCAGCAGCTTGGGGACTAGCGGGATGACCAATGAGCAGTTCTTC
CASSLGTSGMTNEQFF
>-|TRBJ2-5|-|TRBV6-2/TRBV6-3
TGTGCCAGCACCCCCTACGGTCGGCGGGAGACCCAGTACTTC
CASTPYGRRETQYF
>once|TRBJ2-5|-|TRBV30
TGTGCCTGGAGTCTCCGCGTAGAGACCCAGTACTTC
CAWSLRVETQYF
>-|TRBJ2-1|TRBD2|TRBV9
TGTGCCAGCACAGGACTAGCGGCTAATGAGCAGTTCTTC
CASTGLAANEQFF
>-|TRBJ1-1|TRBD1|TRBV7-2
TGTGCCAGCAGCTTAGTGGGACAGGGGGGATCGAACACTGAAGCTTTCTTT
CASSLVGQGGSNTEAFF
>-|TRBJ2-7|-|TRBV5-8
TGTGCCAGCAGCTTACAGGGATTCTACGAGCAGTACTTC
CASSLQGFYEQYF
>-|TRBJ2-1|-|TRBV5-1
TGCGCCAGCAGCTTGGGCGTCGGCGGGGTGAATAGCTCCTACAATGAGCAGTTCTTC
CASSLGVGGVNSSYNEQFF
>-|TRBJ1-1|TRBD1|TRBV28
TGTGCCAGCAGTTTATTTGATGCGGGACAGGAAGCTTTCTTT
CASSLFDAGQEAFF
>-|TRBJ2-7|-|TRBV28
TGTGCCAGCAGTTTAGGGGGGTTGTACGAGCAGTACTTC
CASSLGGLYEQYF
>-|TRBJ2-3|TRBD2|TRBV5-5
TGTGCCAGCAGCTTGACCCGACTAGCAGCTAGCACAGATACGCAGTATTTT
CASSLTRLAASTDTQYF
>few|TRBJ2-7|-|TRBV28
TGTGCCAGCAGTACAGAACAGATCTCCTACGAGCAGTACTTC
CASSTEQISYEQYF
>-|TRBJ2-1|-|TRBV5-1
TGCGCCAGCAGCTTGGGTCGGGGAAACAATGAGCAGTTCTTC
CASSLGRGNNEQFF
>-|TRBJ2-7|TRBD1|TRBV14
TGTGCCAGCAGCCCGGGACAGGGTTACGAGCAGTACTTC
CASSPGQGYEQYF
>-|TRBJ1-1|TRBD1|TRBV11-2
TGTGCCAGCAGCTTATCCCGTAGACAGGGACTTAATGAAGCTTTCTTT
CASSLSRRQGLNEAFF
>-|TRBJ2-7|-|TRBV3-1/TRBV3-2
TGTGCCAGCACGGATAGGACTCCCGGTTGGGGTGAGCAGTACTTC
CASTDRTPGWGEQYF
>-|TRBJ1-5|TRBD1|TRBV28
TGTGCCAGCAGTTTGCGCCGTGGAGTCAGGGGGAGGCAGCCCCAGCATTTT
CASSLRRGVRGRQPQHF
>-|TRBJ2-1|TRBD2|TRBV7-9
TGTGCCAGCAGTCCTAGCGGGAGATTTTACAATGAGCAGTTCTTC
CASSPSGRFYNEQFF
>-|TRBJ1-4|TRBD1|TRBV9
TGTGCCAGCAGCCGGGACAGGGGCGAAAAACTGTTTTTT
CASSRDRGEKLFF
>-|TRBJ2-1|TRBD2|TRBV28
TGTGCCAGCAGTTTATCGGAAGCGGGAACCTACAATGAGCAGTTCTTC
CASSLSEAGTYNEQFF
>-|TRBJ2-2|-|TRBV18
TGTGCCAGCTCACCCTGGGCCGCGAACACCGGGGAGCTGTTTTTT
CASSPWAANTGELFF
>-|TRBJ1-6|-|TRBV19
TGTGCCAGTAGTATCGGAGCGGGGAACAATTCACCCCTCCACTTT
CASSIGAGNNSPLHF
>-|TRBJ2-7|TRBD1|TRBV14
TGTGCCAGCAAACGGACAGGCAGCTCCTACGAGCAGTACTTC
CASKRTGSSYEQYF
>-|TRBJ2-7|-|TRBV18
TGTGCCAGCTCACCGTCCGGTGGAGGGGCTTCCTACGAGCAGTACTTC
CASSPSGGGASYEQYF
>-|TRBJ1-2|-|TRBV7-9
TGTGCCAGCAGCTTAGGGCAGACATACTATGGCTACACCTTC
CASSLGQTYYGYTF
>few|TRBJ1-4|TRBD1|TRBV5-6
TGTGCCAGCAGCTTGGCAGGGGGTGTTGAAAAACTGTTTTTT
CASSLAGGVEKLFF
>-|TRBJ1-1|-|TRBV5-1
TGCGCCAGCAGCTTGGCGGGGGGCGGATTTGGTGAAGCTTTCTTT
CASSLAGGGFGEAFF
>-|TRBJ1-2|-|TRBV7-9
TGTGCCAGCAGCTTAGAGAGCAAACTTTACTATGGCTACACCTTC
CASSLESKLYYGYTF
>-|TRBJ1-1|-|TRBV2
TGTGCCCGCGGTTTGGGCACTGAAGCTTTCTTT
CARGLGTEAFF
>-|TRBJ1-2|-|TRBV21-1
TGTGCCAGCACCACCCGGTCGGGGATTTACTATGGCTACACCTTC
CASTTRSGIYYGYTF
>-|TRBJ2-5|TRBD1|TRBV10-3
TGTGCCATCAGTGAACAGGGGGTCCAAGAGACCCAGTACTTC
CAISEQGVQETQYF
>-|TRBJ2-3|TRBD2|TRBV4-2
TGTGCCAGCAGCCAAGATCTAACGGGGGGGCCCGCAGATACGCAGTATTTT
CASSQDLTGGPADTQYF
>once|TRBJ2-3|-|TRBV4-3
TGCGCCAGCAGCCAGAGAAGGGTAGCGGCGGATACGCAGTATTTT
CASSQRRVAADTQYF
>-|TRBJ2-3|-|TRBV4-1
TGCGCCAGCAGCGCCACAGGGCTTACAGATACGCAGTATTTT
CASSATGLTDTQYF
>-|TRBJ2-3|TRBD2|TRBV10-3
TGTGCCATCAGTGAAGTAGCGGGAACAGATACGCAGTATTTT
CAISEVAGTDTQYF
>-|TRBJ2-1|TRBD2|TRBV7-9
TGTGCCAGCAGCTTAACCGGACTAGCGAGGAATGAGCAGTTCTTC
CASSLTGLARNEQFF
>few|TRBJ2-2|-|TRBV18
TGTGCCAGCTCCCTCCGGGACACCGGGGAGCTGTTTTTT
CASSLRDTGELFF
>-|TRBJ1-5|-|TRBV3-1/TRBV3-2
TGTGCCAGCAGCCAAAGCCCTAATCAGCCCCAGCATTTT
CASSQSPNQPQHF
>-|TRBJ1-1|-|TRBV7-9
TGTGCCAGCAGCTTCCAGGGAAAAGGAACTGAAGCTTTCTTT
CASSFQGKGTEAFF
>once|TRBJ1-1|-|TRBV18
TGTGCCAGCTCACCACCTTTAGTCGCAGACTCCACTGAAGCTTTCTTT
CASSPPLVADSTEAFF